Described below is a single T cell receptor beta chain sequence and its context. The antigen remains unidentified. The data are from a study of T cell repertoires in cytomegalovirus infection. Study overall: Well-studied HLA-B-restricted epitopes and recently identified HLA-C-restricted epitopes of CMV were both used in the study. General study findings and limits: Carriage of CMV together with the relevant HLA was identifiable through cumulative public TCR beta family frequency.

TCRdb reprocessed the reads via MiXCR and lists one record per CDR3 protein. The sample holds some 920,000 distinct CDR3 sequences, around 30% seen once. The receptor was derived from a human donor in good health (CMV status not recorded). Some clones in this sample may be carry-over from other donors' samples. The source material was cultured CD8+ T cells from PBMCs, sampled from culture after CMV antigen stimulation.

CDR3 protein: CASSLGPLLKGALDEQYV. CDR3 DNA: TGTGCCAGCAGCTTAGGGCCCTTATTAAAGGGGGCTCTCGACGAGCAGTACGTC. This chain connects TRBV7-9 to TRBJ2-7; 7 bases are shared with TRBD1. Germline trimming cut 1 base from V and 5 bases from J; bases unmatched to any gene: 17. CDR1 and CDR2 from the germline V gene are SEHNR and FQNEAQ (reference sequence). The CDR3 extends over 18 amino acids.